The 14 T cell receptor beta chains below all came from one sample that was sequenced in a study of blood T cell repertoires in COVID-19. Method: immunoSEQ multiplex PCR; TCRdb's copy keeps in-frame clones and lacks some. The profile covers under 200,000 clones, with 85% appearing a single time and about 8.8% taken by the ten largest. Sequenced: peripheral blood. Source of these receptors: a woman older than 75 with COVID-19, enrolled during active disease.

The chain combines TRBV5-6 with TRBJ1-5; TRBD1 aligns across 8 bases. V was pared by 0 bases and J by 4 bases, with 6 bases of the junction left unmatched. The CDR3 is 16 residues long. Germline CDR1 and CDR2: SGHDT and YYEEEE. The CDR3 DNA follows: TGTGCCAGCAGCTTGGGCAGGGGGCCGGGGAATCAGCCCCAGCATTTT. This translates into CASSLGRGPGNQPQHF.

The rearrangement uses TRBV11-2 and TRBJ2-2, with a possible D match to TRBD1 (6 bases). V gave up 5 bases and J gave up 6 bases, with 22 bases separating them. Germline CDR1 and CDR2: SGHAT and FQNNGV. The CDR3 is 17 amino acids. The CDR3 nucleotides are TGTGCCAGCAGCCCAGGGGTCGGGCTTCGGGTGGCCGGGGAGCTGTTTTTT. Protein product: CASSPGVGLRVAGELFF.

This clone was recorded once. This chain links TRBV4-1 with TRBJ1-2; TRBD1 matches at 8 bases. The germline V gene encodes CDR1 MGHRA and CDR2 YSYEKL. Unmatched junction bases numbered 9, after V lost 4 bases and J lost 5 bases. The CDR3 totals 15 residues. The CDR3 loop is CASSLGAGGWYGYTF. The CDR3 DNA is TGCGCCAGCAGCCTAGGGGCAGGGGGCTGGTATGGCTACACCTTC.

V gene TRBV18 combines with J gene TRBJ2-1, with 12 nucleotides matching TRBD2. In germline, CDR1 is KGHSH, CDR2 LQKENI. The V gene end was trimmed by 3 bases and the J gene end by 2 bases; junction bases not matched to a gene: 5. CDR3 length: 17 residues. CDR3 protein: CASSPTSGSVTYNEQFF. CDR3 bases: TGTGCCAGCTCACCGACTAGCGGGAGTGTCACCTACAATGAGCAGTTCTTC.

This clone was seen a few times. J is TRBJ2-5 and V is TRBV5-1, with 11 bases identical to TRBD2. The CDR3 has 15 residues. CDR1 SGHRS and CDR2 YFSETQ come from the germline V gene. J gave up 5 bases and V 4 bases, and 7 bases lay outside the gene matches. The CDR3 protein is CASSRVAGGAETQYF. The CDR3, as DNA: TGCGCCAGCAGCCGGGTAGCGGGAGGGGCTGAGACCCAGTACTTC.

The chain has TRBV11-2 and TRBJ2-2; no clear D. Germline CDR1 reads SGHAT; CDR2 reads FQNNGV. The length of the CDR3 is 14 residues. V was shortened by 1 base and J by 8 bases, with 11 bases between the two germline ends. CDR3 in amino acids: CASSLGGPSGELFF. The CDR3 DNA follows: TGTGCCAGCAGCTTAGGTGGGCCCTCAGGGGAGCTGTTTTTT.

This clone showed up just once. The CDR3 protein is CASSFSSGANVLTF. The CDR3 DNA is TGTGCCAGCAGCTTCAGCTCTGGGGCCAACGTCCTGACTTTC. The chain recombines TRBV7-9 with TRBJ2-6; the D is unclear. Trimming removed 3 bases from V and 0 bases from J, with 3 bases in between. The germline V gene encodes CDR1 SEHNR and CDR2 FQNEAQ (reference sequence). CDR3 length: 14 residues. Filled out from reference TRBV7-9 and TRBJ2-6, the complete variable domain reads DTGVSQNPRHKITKRGQNVTFRCDPISEHNRLYWYRQTLGQGPEFLTYFQNEAQLEKSRLLSDRFSAERPKGSFSTLEIQRTEQGDSAMYLCASSFSSGANVLTFGAGSRLTVL.

A word on this clone: A read error may produce the germline difference seen at one junction end. The chain has TRBV10-2 and TRBJ2-7, with D maybe TRBD1 (5 bases). Germline V gives CDR1 WSHSY, CDR2 SAAADI. The CDR3 sequence is 12 residues long. The CDR3: CASSESRGKAQF. CDR3 nucleotides: TGCGCCAGCAGTGAGTCTAGGGGCAAGGCCCAATTC.

This clone has only a few counts. The CDR3 is CASSLVGTSLVDTQYF. The CDR3 bases are TGTGCCAGCAGCTTAGTGGGGACTAGCCTAGTAGATACGCAGTATTTT. The genes are TRBV7-9 and TRBJ2-3; 9 bases match TRBD2. Unmatched junction bases numbered 7, after V lost 1 base and J lost 5 bases. The CDR3 has 16 residues. In germline, CDR1 is SEHNR, CDR2 FQNEAQ (reference sequence).

This chain joins TRBV6-5 and TRBJ1-4, with D tentatively TRBD1 (5 bases). There are 15 residues in the CDR3. V shed 0 bases and J shed 4 bases, with 9 bases lying between them. In germline, CDR1 is MNHEY, CDR2 SVGAGI. The CDR3 loop is CASSYSRDSNEKLFF. The CDR3 coding sequence is TGTGCCAGCAGTTACTCGAGAGACAGTAATGAAAAACTGTTTTTT.

The V gene is TRBV5-1, the J gene TRBJ2-2; tentatively, D is TRBD1 (5 bases). Germline CDR1 and CDR2: SGHRS and YFSETQ. CDR3 length equals 16 residues. V was pared by 0 bases and J by 1 base, with 10 bases between. CDR3 amino acids: CASSLAGRGNTGELFF. CDR3 coding DNA: TGCGCCAGCAGCTTGGCAGGAAGGGGGAACACCGGGGAGCTGTTTTTT.

The chain uses TRBV5-1 and TRBJ2-3, with 10 positions matching TRBD2. Germline assignment: CDR1 SGHRS and CDR2 YFSETQ. The CDR3 extends over 15 amino acids. V shed 5 bases and J 4 bases; nucleotides not matched to a gene: 7. In nucleotides, the CDR3 is TGCGCCAGCAGACCAGCGGGGGGGCCGGCAGATACGCAGTATTTT. It yields the protein CASRPAGGPADTQYF.

CDR3 sequence reads: CASSRVRTNNKQFF. The CDR3 DNA reads TGTGCCAGCAGCCGGGTGCGGACTAATAATAAGCAGTTCTTC. The chain employs TRBV11-1 and TRBJ2-1; a possible D gene is TRBD2 (6 bases). The CDR3 totals 14 residues. The germline V and J ends were trimmed by 5 bases and 11 bases, with 19 bases remaining between them. Germline CDR1 SGHAT, CDR2 FQDESV (reference sequence).

The CDR3 here is CASRRDGSYGYTF. CDR3 nucleotides: TGTGCCAGCAGGCGGGACGGAAGCTATGGCTACACCTTC. J is TRBJ1-2 and V is TRBV3-1 (or the pseudogene TRBV3-2); D may be TRBD1 (5 bases). Germline assignment: CDR1 LGHDT and CDR2 YNNKEL (reference sequence). The CDR3 covers 13 residues. V lost 6 bases and J 4 bases, leaving 12 bases between the germline ends.